Presented here are 25 T cell receptor beta chains from one specimen sequenced in a study of T cells after yellow fever vaccination. TCRdb reanalysed the 5' RACE reads using MiXCR and keeps one entry per CDR3 protein. Of approximately 510,000 distinct CDR3 sequences in the sample, around a fifth are singletons; the top ten hold approximately 16%. The sequencing here drew on PBMCs, taken approximately 20 days after the first yellow fever vaccination. The receptors come from a man younger than 35 who received the YFV17D yellow fever vaccine.

The V call is TRBV29-1, the J call TRBJ2-1; D call uncertain. V lost 5 bases, J lost 5 bases, and 7 bases lay in between. Germline lookup yields CDR1 SQVTM and CDR2 ANQGSEA. There are 11 residues in the CDR3. DNA for the CDR3: TGCAGCGTTTCCCGAAACAATGAGCAGTTCTTC. It translates to CSVSRNNEQFF.

The rearrangement joins TRBV9 to TRBJ2-7, with D possibly TRBD2 on 7 matching bases. CDR3 length: 15 residues. Germline-derived CDR1 and CDR2 are SGDLS and YYNGEE. The germline V and J ends were trimmed by 4 bases and 4 bases, with 18 bases remaining between them. This CDR3 is CASSPSGGPRYEQYF. The DNA of the CDR3 is TGTGCCAGCAGCCCCTCCGGGGGGCCCCGATACGAGCAGTACTTC.

The genes are TRBV6-2 or TRBV6-3 and TRBJ2-1; a possible D gene is TRBD2 (6 bases). Trimming removed 7 bases from V and 6 bases from J, with 13 bases in between. The V gene's germline CDR1 is MNHEY and CDR2 SVGEGT. CDR3 length: 13 amino acids. CDR3 protein: CASTSMEGNEQFF. The CDR3 region has the DNA TGTGCCAGCACCTCGATGGAGGGCAATGAGCAGTTCTTC.

This clonotype was found a few times. The chain has TRBV5-1 and TRBJ1-1; unclear D gene. Germline V lookup: CDR1 SGHRS, CDR2 YFSETQ. Trimming took off 3 bases at V and 0 bases at J, with 12 bases between the two ends. The CDR3 is made up of 15 amino acids. CDR3 DNA sequence: TGCGCCAGCAGCTGGAGCTTATCGGTGAACACTGAAGCTTTCTTT. It codes for CASSWSLSVNTEAFF.

This clonotype was counted only a few times. This rearrangement joins TRBV7-9 to TRBJ2-2; no reliable D call. CDR1 and CDR2 (germline): SEHNR, FQNEAQ (reference sequence). The germline V and J ends were trimmed by 5 bases and 6 bases, with 4 bases remaining between them. The length of the CDR3 is 11 residues. CDR3 residues: CASSPSGELFF. The CDR3 coding sequence is TGTGCCAGCAGCCCCTCCGGGGAGCTGTTTTTT.

The chain is built from TRBV7-2 and TRBJ2-3; TRBD2 matches at 8 bases. This CDR3 is built from 17 residues. V lost 4 bases, J lost 5 bases, and 14 bases stayed unmatched. The germline gives CDR1 SGHTA, CDR2 FQGNSA. CDR3 in DNA: TGTGCCAGCAGCTCGTCCACGGCGCGGGGGGAGATAGATACGCAGTATTTT. Its protein is CASSSSTARGEIDTQYF.

This clonotype was picked up a small number of times. The rearrangement uses TRBV7-9 and TRBJ1-4; TRBD1 matches 8 bases. Germline trimming cut 4 bases from V and 6 bases from J; bases unmatched to any gene: 13. The CDR3 contains 17 residues. CDR1 is SEHNR, CDR2 FQNEAQ, per germline (reference sequence). This CDR3 is CASSSPEGTGLHEKLFF. CDR3 coding DNA: TGTGCCAGCAGCTCCCCCGAAGGGACAGGACTGCATGAAAAACTGTTTTTT.

This clonotype was seen a single time. The chain employs TRBV4-1 and TRBJ1-3; no firm D call. V was pared by 3 bases and J by 0 bases, with 12 bases between. The germline CDR1 and CDR2 sequences are MGHRA and YSYEKL. This CDR3 is 16 amino acids long. CDR3 residues: CASSHSGEFSGNTIYF. CDR3 DNA sequence: TGCGCCAGCAGCCATTCCGGGGAGTTCTCTGGAAACACCATATATTTT.

This clonotype has only a few counts. This rearrangement joins TRBV28 to TRBJ2-3; the D is unclear. CDR1 is MDHEN and CDR2 is SYDVKM in the germline V gene. V was clipped by 7 bases and J by 3 bases, with 20 bases between them. CDR3 length: 16 residues. This chain's CDR3 is CASTITPSLPTDTQYF. The CDR3 region has the DNA TGTGCCAGCACTATTACCCCCTCCCTCCCGACAGATACGCAGTATTTT.

This clonotype was detected only a few times. The chain employs TRBV9 and TRBJ2-1, with TRBD2 matching over 16 bases. Trimming removed 3 bases from V and 5 bases from J; junction bases left unmatched: 8. The germline gives CDR1 SGDLS, CDR2 YYNGEE. This CDR3 is built from 18 residues. CDR3 protein: CASSEGLAGGRRDNEQFF. CDR3 in DNA: TGTGCCAGCAGCGAGGGACTAGCGGGGGGGCGGCGGGACAATGAGCAGTTCTTC.

The chain couples TRBV13 to TRBJ2-1; no firm D call. There are 14 residues in the CDR3. Trimming cost V 3 bases and J 5 bases, with 11 bases left between them. Germline CDR1 reads PRHDT; CDR2 reads FYEKMQ (reference sequence). CDR3: CASSFRPLNNEQFF. DNA of the CDR3: TGTGCCAGCAGCTTCCGCCCACTAAACAATGAGCAGTTCTTC. The full variable domain, rest sourced from reference TRBV13 and TRBJ2-1, is AAGVIQSPRHLIKEKRETATLKCYPIPRHDTVYWYQQGPGQDPQFLISFYEKMQSDKGSIPDRFSAQQFSDYHSELNMSSLELGDSALYFCASSFRPLNNEQFFGPGTRLTVL.

This clonotype was counted between two and nine times. The chain is built from TRBV20-1 and TRBJ1-1; TRBD1 matches 12 bases. The CDR3 totals 19 residues. Losses at the gene ends were 0 bases for V and 0 bases for J; bases not matched to a gene: 11. The germline gives CDR1 DFQATT, CDR2 SNEGSKA (reference sequence). The CDR3 bases are TGCAGTGCTAGAGATGGGACAGGGGGCGCGTTTATTATGAACACTGAAGCTTTCTTT. It specifies CSARDGTGGAFIMNTEAFF.

This clonotype was observed many times. The rearrangement joins TRBV7-9 to TRBJ2-5, with 13 bases that match TRBD2. CDR3 length equals 17 residues. V trimming: 4 bases; J trimming: 0 bases; junction bases outside the gene matches: 5. CDR1 is SEHNR, CDR2 FQNEAQ, per germline (reference sequence). Here the CDR3 reads CASSSRTSGGYQETQYF. CDR3 sequence (DNA): TGTGCCAGCAGCTCCAGGACTAGCGGGGGTTACCAAGAGACCCAGTACTTC. The whole variable domain, remainder taken from reference TRBV7-9 and TRBJ2-5, is DTGVSQNPRHKITKRGQNVTFRCDPISEHNRLYWYRQTLGQGPEFLTYFQNEAQLEKSRLLSDRFSAERPKGSFSTLEIQRTEQGDSAMYLCASSSRTSGGYQETQYFGPGTRLLVL.

The rearrangement joins TRBV28 to TRBJ2-2, with D uncertain. Deletions cut 2 bases from V and 0 bases from J, with 7 bases between. Germline CDR1 is MDHEN and CDR2 is SYDVKM. The CDR3 extends over 15 amino acids. The CDR3 spells CASSLGDANTGELFF. CDR3 nucleotide sequence: TGTGCCAGCAGTTTAGGGGATGCGAACACCGGGGAGCTGTTTTTT.

J is TRBJ2-1 and V is TRBV7-6, with D maybe TRBD2 (6 bases). Germline-derived CDR1 and CDR2 are SGHVS and FNYEAQ. V lost 1 base and J 6 bases, leaving 16 bases between the germline ends. The CDR3 sequence is 16 residues long. The CDR3 sequence is CASSLVTAGTPNEQFF. CDR3 in DNA: TGTGCCAGCAGCTTAGTAACCGCGGGGACTCCCAATGAGCAGTTCTTC.

J is TRBJ2-1 and V is TRBV11-2; 8 nucleotides match TRBD2. The CDR3 consists of 18 residues. The trim removed 3 bases at V and 2 bases at J, leaving 12 bases unmatched. Germline V lookup: CDR1 SGHAT, CDR2 FQNNGV. The CDR3 DNA follows: TGTGCCAGCAGCTTCGGGACTAGGACCTTAGGGGCCTACAATGAGCAGTTCTTC. Translated, it gives CASSFGTRTLGAYNEQFF. Full variable domain (missing parts from reference TRBV11-2 and TRBJ2-1): EAGVAQSPRYKIIEKRQSVAFWCNPISGHATLYWYQQILGQGPKLLIQFQNNGVVDDSQLPKDRFSAERLKGVDSTLKIQPAKLEDSAVYLCASSFGTRTLGAYNEQFFGPGTRLTVL.

Here the CDR3 reads CATSDFSVNYGYTF. The CDR3 DNA reads TGTGCCACCAGTGATTTCTCAGTAAACTATGGCTACACCTTC. The V gene is TRBV24-1, the J gene TRBJ1-2, with D unclear. The germline CDR1 and CDR2 sequences are KGHDR and SFDVKD. The CDR3 contains 14 residues. The V end lost 1 base, the J end lost 2 bases, and 7 bases lay between the germline ends.

This clonotype was found a few times. The rearrangement links TRBV15 to TRBJ2-5; D is possibly TRBD2 (6 bases). The V and J ends lost 0 bases and 2 bases respectively, with 10 bases between them. Germline CDR1 reads LNHNV; CDR2 reads YYDKDF (reference sequence). The CDR3 runs 15 residues. Here the CDR3 DNA reads TGTGCCACCAGCAGAGATAGAAGCGGGCAAGAGACCCAGTACTTC. Translating it yields CATSRDRSGQETQYF.

This clonotype has only a few counts. V and J are TRBV11-2 and TRBJ2-5, with TRBD2 identical over 8 bases. Looked up from germline, CDR1 is SGHAT and CDR2 is FQNNGV. The CDR3 runs to 15 residues. The V gene end was trimmed by 1 base and the J gene end by 4 bases; junction bases not matched to a gene: 5. The CDR3 nucleotides read TGTGCCAGCAGCTTAGCGGGGGGGCCGGGAGAGACCCAGTACTTC. It yields the protein CASSLAGGPGETQYF.

This clonotype was detected only a few times. J is TRBJ1-2 and V is TRBV3-1; D gene unclear. This CDR3 region has 15 residues. The V gene lost 4 bases and the J gene lost 8 bases, with 20 bases spanning the gap. Germline V CDR1 and CDR2: LGHDT, YNNKEL (reference sequence). The CDR3 sequence: CASSRLGWGGDGYTF. CDR3 coding DNA: TGTGCCAGCAGCCGCCTCGGATGGGGAGGCGACGGCTACACCTTC.

The chain uses TRBV7-2 and TRBJ2-2; 9 bases line up with TRBD1. The CDR3 covers 14 residues. The junction had 5 bases not matched to a gene; V was cut back by 5 bases and J by 7 bases. Germline CDR1 SGHTA, CDR2 FQGNSA. The CDR3 reads CASSPTGGGGELFF. The CDR3 coding sequence is TGTGCCAGCAGCCCCACAGGGGGCGGCGGGGAGCTGTTTTTT.

This chain links TRBV7-9 with TRBJ1-5; the D gene is possibly TRBD1 (5 bases). V dropped 6 bases and J dropped 0 bases, with 12 bases sitting between them. The CDR3 is 15 residues long. Germline V gives CDR1 SEHNR, CDR2 FQNEAQ (reference sequence). The CDR3, as DNA: TGTGCCAGCAGTTCGACGGGGGATAGCAATCAGCCCCAGCATTTT. Translation: CASSSTGDSNQPQHF.

This clonotype occurred a few times. The rearrangement uses TRBV5-1 and TRBJ1-1, with D hard to call. Trimming stripped 4 bases from V and 5 bases from J, with 15 bases between. The germline gives CDR1 SGHRS, CDR2 YFSETQ. The CDR3 runs to 14 residues. CDR3 sequence (DNA): TGCGCCAGCAGCAACGGACGGGCGGAGACTGAAGCTTTCTTT. Protein: CASSNGRAETEAFF.

This clonotype was counted many times. The rearrangement links TRBV4-1 to TRBJ2-2; D not resolved. Germline CDR1 MGHRA, CDR2 YSYEKL. The V end was cut by 0 bases, the J end by 1 base, with 6 bases between. The CDR3 consists of 15 residues. The CDR3 loop is CASSQDRRNTGELFF. The CDR3 bases are TGCGCCAGCAGCCAAGATCGGCGGAACACCGGGGAGCTGTTTTTT.

This sequence joins TRBV30 and TRBJ2-5, with D possibly called TRBD1 or TRBD2 (5 bases each). V was pared by 2 bases and J by 5 bases, with 12 bases between. Per the germline V gene, CDR1 is GTSNPN and CDR2 is SVGIG (reference sequence). The CDR3 length is 13 residues. The CDR3 DNA reads as TGTGCCTGGAGTCGAAGGGGCGGGGAGACCCAGTACTTC. Its translation is CAWSRRGGETQYF.